The clone carrying this T cell receptor beta chain was seen a few times. This record comes from a study of identical twins. The junction had 8 bases not matched to a gene; V was cut back by 2 bases and J by 9 bases. This CDR3 has 14 amino acids. The germline CDR1 and CDR2 sequences are MDHEN and SYDVKM. Donors uniformly comprised healthy Caucasians. TCRdb used MiXCR to reprocess the 5' RACE reads, holding one entry per CDR3 protein. The sample shows 500,000 to 700,000 distinct CDR3 sequences, roughly 6.6% of them seen only once. These same data were also listed under a study on yellow fever vaccine responses in identical twins. Turning to that study: Twins' T cell vaccine responses reportedly looked partly convergent, partly personalized.

This TCR was sampled from a woman younger than 35 in good health. The sequenced sample consisted of PBMCs. This chain links TRBV28 with TRBJ2-5; 8 nucleotides align to TRBD2. CDR3 bases: TGTGCCAGCAGTTTAGCGGGGGGCTCCGGGGCCCAGTACTTC. It translates to CASSLAGGSGAQYF.